Presented here are 26 T cell receptor beta chains from one specimen sequenced in a study of beta chain features in type 1 diabetes. The study's findings and limits: TCRB CDR3s from Type 1 diabetes patients were moderately but significantly shorter in all four CD4+ subsets.

Which antigens these TCRs recognize remains unknown. TCRB transcripts that were expressed got sequenced, as all of the isolated RNA had been reverse transcribed. Sequencing used immunoSEQ multiplex PCR; TCRdb keeps in-frame clones, though not all of them. The top ten clones hold 2.6% of a sample with 130,000 or so clones, 15% to 20% of them seen once. Sequenced sample: central memory CD4+ T cells from blood. The receptors originated from a man between 18 and 29 years old with type 1 diabetes.

This clone was counted a few times. The chain joins TRBV23-1 to TRBJ2-7; D might be TRBD2 (5 bases). TRBV23-1 belongs to the ORF category, with a function that is uncertain. This CDR3 comprises 15 residues. Trimming cost V 9 bases and J 0 bases, with 18 bases left between them. CDR3 sequence: CARIPLGKSSYEQYF. The CDR3 DNA follows: TGCGCCAGGATCCCACTAGGAAAGAGCTCCTACGAGCAGTACTTC.

This clone has ten or more counts. The genes are TRBV18 and TRBJ2-5; possibly TRBD2 for D (5 bases). Trimming left V 1 base short and J 1 base short, with 10 bases between. There are 15 residues in the CDR3. Looked up from germline, CDR1 is KGHSH and CDR2 is LQKENI. The CDR3 protein is CASSPLAGLQETQYF. CDR3 sequence (DNA): TGTGCCAGCTCACCACTGGCAGGACTCCAAGAGACCCAGTACTTC.

The chain couples TRBV4-1 to TRBJ1-2; D ambiguous. Germline lookup yields CDR1 MGHRA and CDR2 YSYEKL. V was pared by 0 bases and J by 5 bases, with 10 bases between. The CDR3 length is 14 residues. CDR3 bases: TGCGCCAGCAGCCAAGATGTTGGGTCGTATGGCTACACCTTC. Amino acid sequence: CASSQDVGSYGYTF.

The table lists this clone with a few counts. The rearrangement uses TRBV6-5 and TRBJ2-7, with 9 positions matching TRBD2. The CDR3 extends over 15 amino acids. J lost 0 bases, V lost 6 bases, and 6 bases had no gene match. The germline CDR1 and CDR2 sequences are MNHEY and SVGAGI. The CDR3 here is CASRQRTSDSYEQYF. As DNA, the CDR3 is TGTGCCAGCAGACAACGGACTAGCGACTCCTACGAGCAGTACTTC.

The rearrangement links TRBV18 to TRBJ2-3, with D hard to call. CDR1 is KGHSH and CDR2 is LQKENI in the germline V gene. V gave up 6 bases and J gave up 4 bases, with 20 bases separating them. The CDR3 sequence is 16 residues long. The CDR3 DNA is TGTGCCAGCTCCATGAATCGTGGAGCTACACCAGATACGCAGTATTTT. Protein sequence: CASSMNRGATPDTQYF.

The chain links TRBV7-3 to TRBJ2-5, with 9 bases matching TRBD1. V lost 4 bases, J lost 10 bases, and 7 bases stayed unmatched. Germline assignment: CDR1 SGHTA and CDR2 FQGTGA. This CDR3 has 13 residues. In DNA form, the CDR3 reads TGTGCCAGCAGCTCCGGGACAGGGTTATACCAGTACTTC. This codes for CASSSGTGLYQYF.

This chain links TRBV7-2 with TRBJ2-5, with TRBD2 identical over 7 bases. CDR1 and CDR2 (germline): SGHTA, FQGNSA. The ends lost 5 bases at V and 7 bases at J; junction bases unmatched: 7. The CDR3 loop spans 13 amino acids. The CDR3 loop reads CASSPGTTGTQYF. The CDR3, as DNA: TGTGCCAGCAGCCCCGGGACTACCGGGACCCAGTACTTC.

This clone was seen more than once but under ten times. Here the CDR3 DNA reads TGTGCCATCAGTGAGTCTTTTCAGGGAACCACTGAAGCTTTCTTT. This translates into CAISESFQGTTEAFF. This chain joins TRBV10-3 and TRBJ1-1; D perhaps matches TRBD1 (5 bases). The CDR3 covers 15 residues. Germline CDR1 is ENHRY and CDR2 is SYGVKD. V lost 0 bases, J lost 4 bases, and 12 bases lay in between.

This clone was counted a few times. V gene TRBV29-1 combines with J gene TRBJ1-2; TRBD1 might be the D (5 bases). The germline gives CDR1 SQVTM, CDR2 ANQGSEA. The germline V and J ends were trimmed by 6 bases and 4 bases, with 18 bases remaining between them. The CDR3 runs 14 residues. CDR3 DNA sequence: TGCAGCGTCGCCGGGACGGGGGAATTCTATGGCTACACCTTC. Its protein product is CSVAGTGEFYGYTF.

The genes are TRBV6-6 and TRBJ2-7, with 8 bases aligning to TRBD1. This CDR3 region has 12 residues. Germline-derived CDR1 and CDR2 are MNHNY and SVGAGI (reference sequence). V gave up 8 bases and J gave up 11 bases; unmatched junction bases: 11. CDR3 sequence: CASRTSQDREYF. The CDR3 DNA reads TGTGCCAGCCGCACGAGCCAGGACAGGGAGTACTTC.

This chain joins TRBV27 and TRBJ1-6, with D unclear. The germline CDR1 and CDR2 sequences are MNHEY and SMNVEV (reference sequence). The CDR3 extends over 14 amino acids. Deletions cut 7 bases from V and 4 bases from J, with 11 bases between. DNA for the CDR3: TGTGCCAGCAATGACGACGGATATAATTCACCCCTCCACTTT. Translation: CASNDDGYNSPLHF.

This clone has a handful of counts. J is TRBJ2-4 and V is TRBV7-2; 9 bases are shared with TRBD2. V lost 5 bases, J lost 6 bases, and 14 bases stayed unmatched. Germline V gives CDR1 SGHTA, CDR2 FQGNSA. The CDR3 runs 17 residues. The CDR3 DNA reads as TGTGCCAGCAGCCCTAGGGTGGCTAGCGGGGTAACAAACATTCAGTACTTC. Protein: CASSPRVASGVTNIQYF.

The sample holds many counts of this clone. This sequence joins TRBV29-1 and TRBJ2-1, with D perhaps given as TRBD1 or TRBD2 (5 bases each). The CDR3 is made up of 13 amino acids. CDR1 and CDR2 from the germline V gene are SQVTM and ANQGSEA. Between the trimmed V and J ends, which lost 6 bases and 10 bases, there was a span of 19 bases. The CDR3 sequence is CSVSGTQRGEQFF. The CDR3 DNA reads TGCAGCGTCTCCGGGACCCAAAGAGGGGAGCAGTTCTTC.

The chain combines TRBV20-1 with TRBJ1-3; no definite D call. The V end lost 8 bases, the J end lost 4 bases, and 9 bases lay between the germline ends. Germline values: CDR1 DFQATT, CDR2 SNEGSKA (reference sequence). The CDR3 has 11 amino acids. The CDR3 bases are TGCAGTACCCGTAGGGGAAACACCATATATTTT. The encoded protein is CSTRRGNTIYF.

The chain links TRBV30 to TRBJ1-1; maybe TRBD1 (6 bases). V lost 4 bases and J 3 bases, leaving 12 bases between the germline ends. Germline CDR1 is GTSNPN and CDR2 is SVGIG (reference sequence). This CDR3 comprises 13 residues. The CDR3 nucleotides are TGTGCCTGGACCACATCAGGGGACACTGAAGCTTTCTTT. Translating it yields CAWTTSGDTEAFF.

This clone was counted between two and nine times. The DNA of the CDR3 is TGTGCCAGCAGCCAAGAGGCACTACCCTACACAGATACGCAGTATTTT. This encodes CASSQEALPYTDTQYF. The V call is TRBV14, the J call TRBJ2-3, with no clear D. Deletions cut 0 bases from V and 2 bases from J, with 12 bases between. Germline V gives CDR1 SGHDN, CDR2 FVKESK. This CDR3 is built from 16 residues.

This clone was observed a few times. V is TRBV29-1 and J is TRBJ1-1, with 7 bases aligning to TRBD1. Trimming cost V 8 bases and J 4 bases; bases outside gene matches: 13. Germline V gives CDR1 SQVTM, CDR2 ANQGSEA. The CDR3 consists of 14 residues. DNA for the CDR3: TGCAGCTCAAGCACAGGGGCGACCTTCACTGAAGCTTTCTTT. This translates into CSSSTGATFTEAFF.

Only a few counts were recorded for this clone. The chain uses TRBV4-3 and TRBJ1-5; TRBD1 is a possible D gene (6 bases). Germline V CDR1 and CDR2: LGHNA, YSLEER. This CDR3 spans 17 amino acids. The germline V and J ends were trimmed by 0 bases and 0 bases, with 12 bases remaining between them. CDR3 DNA: TGCGCCAGCAGCCAAGAAGTGTGGGGGCATAGCAATCAGCCCCAGCATTTT. This sequence encodes CASSQEVWGHSNQPQHF.

The chain employs TRBV19 and TRBJ1-2; D is uncertain. CDR1 and CDR2 (germline): LNHDA, SQIVND (reference sequence). The V and J ends lost 4 bases and 2 bases respectively, with 8 bases between them. The CDR3 is made up of 13 amino acids. The CDR3 here is CASSNERNYGYTF. In DNA, the CDR3 is TGTGCCAGTAGTAACGAAAGGAACTATGGCTACACCTTC.

This clone was counted only a few times. The chain recombines TRBV7-9 with TRBJ2-5, with 9 bases lining up with TRBD2. The CDR3 is made up of 15 amino acids. Germline V CDR1 and CDR2: SEHNR, FQNEAQ (reference sequence). V gave up 7 bases and J gave up 5 bases; unmatched junction bases: 11. The CDR3 nucleotides read TGTGCCAGCACTCGACTAGCGGAGACGGGGGAGACCCAGTACTTC. Amino acid sequence: CASTRLAETGETQYF.

The V call is TRBV7-2, the J call TRBJ2-1, with D maybe TRBD2 (5 bases). The V end lost 5 bases, the J end lost 7 bases, and 6 bases lay between the germline ends. Looked up from germline, CDR1 is SGHTA and CDR2 is FQGNSA. The CDR3 totals 11 residues. CDR3 region: CASSRGNEQFF. The DNA for the CDR3 is TGTGCCAGCAGCCGAGGGAATGAGCAGTTCTTC.

This clone has just a few counts. Other DNA sequences from this sample encode an identical CDR3 as well. The chain joins TRBV29-1 to TRBJ2-6, with 10 bases that match TRBD1. The germline CDR1 and CDR2 sequences are SQVTM and ANQGSEA. The V gene end was trimmed by 6 bases and the J gene end by 3 bases; junction bases not matched to a gene: 5. The CDR3 contains 15 residues. The CDR3 DNA follows: TGCAGCGTGGTCGGGACAGGGGTTGGGGCCAACGTCCTGACTTTC. Protein: CSVVGTGVGANVLTF.

This clone has only a few counts. J is TRBJ2-1 and V is TRBV29-1; D may be TRBD1 (6 bases). V lost 7 bases to trimming and J lost 4 bases, with 11 bases between them. CDR1 and CDR2 from the germline V gene are SQVTM and ANQGSEA. This CDR3 spans 12 amino acids. Here the CDR3 reads CSGTADYNEQFF. The CDR3 bases are TGCAGCGGGACAGCGGATTACAATGAGCAGTTCTTC.

The chain couples TRBV30 to TRBJ1-2; 8 bases agree with TRBD1. After removal of 5 bases from V and 6 bases from J, the junction contained 8 bases not matched to a gene. This CDR3 is 13 amino acids long. Germline V lookup: CDR1 GTSNPN, CDR2 SVGIG (reference sequence). In DNA, the CDR3 is TGTGCCTGGGGCCGGGACAGGCCTCATGGCTACACCTTC. Translated: CAWGRDRPHGYTF.

There are a few counts of this clone. The chain joins TRBV5-5 to TRBJ2-6, with D unclear. In germline, CDR1 is SGHKS, CDR2 YYEKEE (reference sequence). The CDR3 length is 16 residues. Trimming took off 3 bases at V and 1 base at J, with 11 bases between the two ends. In nucleotides, the CDR3 is TGTGCCAGCAGCTGGCACAGAGATTCTGGGGCCAACGTCCTGACTTTC. Protein product: CASSWHRDSGANVLTF.

The V and J genes are TRBV28 and TRBJ1-4; D ambiguous. Germline V gene sequence: CDR1 MDHEN, CDR2 SYDVKM. Trimming pared 3 bases from V and 0 bases from J, leaving 11 bases between. The CDR3 sequence is 16 residues long. Here the CDR3 DNA reads TGTGCCAGCAGTTTGGAGGCTGGTGCAACTAATGAAAAACTGTTTTTT. Protein product: CASSLEAGATNEKLFF.